The 17 T cell receptor beta chains reported below all come from one sample, sequenced in a study of CD8+CD57+ T cells in acquired aplastic anemia. Researchers used genomic DNA as the template to profile TCR beta VDJ and CDR3. From the reads, TCRdb called clonotypes with MiXCR, one entry per CDR3 protein. The sample contains tens of thousands of distinct CDR3 sequences, about 77% of which appear only once. The sample was sorted CD4+, CD8+, or CD8+CD57+ T cells (not recorded which) from PBMCs. The receptors were gathered from a human donor in good health, serving as a control.

The V and J genes are TRBV29-1 and TRBJ1-3, with unresolved D. With 1 base removed from V and 4 bases from J, the gap between germline ends came to 5 bases. The CDR3 is 12 amino acids. In germline, CDR1 is SQVTM, CDR2 ANQGSEA. CDR3 DNA sequence: TGCAGCGTTGAAGGGATCGGAAACACCATATATTTT. The encoded protein is CSVEGIGNTIYF.

J is TRBJ2-3 and V is TRBV20-1; D remains ambiguous. This CDR3 contains 16 residues. CDR1 is DFQATT, CDR2 SNEGSKA, per germline (reference sequence). Trimming removed 0 bases at V and 0 bases at J, with 13 bases between. In DNA form, the CDR3 reads TGCAGTGCTAGAGATTTCCAGCGTGCTAGCACAGATACGCAGTATTTT. Protein product: CSARDFQRASTDTQYF.

This chain connects TRBV10-3 to TRBJ1-2, with TRBD1 as a possible D gene (6 bases). Germline lookup yields CDR1 ENHRY and CDR2 SYGVKD. The CDR3 contains 13 residues. V was pared by 7 bases and J by 4 bases, with 13 bases between. This CDR3 is CAINRDTAYGYTF. DNA for the CDR3: TGTGCCATCAATCGGGACACAGCCTATGGCTACACCTTC.

This chain links TRBV20-1 with TRBJ2-7; D not resolved. The CDR3 has 13 residues. V lost 1 base and J 0 bases, leaving 7 bases between the germline ends. Germline loops: CDR1 DFQATT, CDR2 SNEGSKA (reference sequence). The CDR3 DNA follows: TGCAGTGCTAGAGGGGCAGACTCCTACGAGCAGTACTTC. Its protein product is CSARGADSYEQYF.

The count of this clonotype is one. The chain recombines TRBV5-1 with TRBJ2-5; possible D gene TRBD2, 5 bases. The germline V gene encodes CDR1 SGHRS and CDR2 YFSETQ. Trimming took 4 bases from V and 2 from J, leaving 12 bases between them. The CDR3 loop spans 14 amino acids. This chain's CDR3 is CASSLQTGQETQYF. CDR3 nucleotide sequence: TGCGCCAGCAGCCTGCAGACGGGGCAAGAGACCCAGTACTTC.

This clonotype was counted a few times. The rearrangement uses TRBV2 and TRBJ2-3; D is uncertain. CDR1 and CDR2 (germline): SNHLY, FYNNEI. Trimming removed 7 bases at V and 2 bases at J, with 10 bases between. The CDR3 covers 13 residues. For the CDR3, the DNA is TGTGCCAGCACCTCCGAGTACACAGATACGCAGTATTTT. Protein: CASTSEYTDTQYF. The whole variable domain, filled in from reference TRBV2 and TRBJ2-3, reads EPEVTQTPSHQVTQMGQEVILRCVPISNHLYFYWYRQILGQKVEFLVSFYNNEISEKSEIFDDQFSVERPDGSNFTLKIRSTKLEDSAMYFCASTSEYTDTQYFGPGTRLTVL.

The V call is TRBV19, the J call TRBJ2-7; either TRBD1 or TRBD2 may supply D (5 bases each). Per germline, CDR1 LNHDA and CDR2 SQIVND (reference sequence). V was pared by 8 bases and J by 4 bases, with 21 bases between. The CDR3 covers 15 residues. CDR3 region: CASSIAGAAMYEQYF. CDR3 coding DNA: TGTGCCAGTTCGATCGCCGGGGCAGCAATGTACGAGCAGTACTTC.

This chain's CDR3 is CSVDRTNTQYF. CDR3 nucleotide sequence: TGCAGCGTGGATAGGACGAATACGCAGTATTTT. The J gene is TRBJ2-3, the V gene TRBV29-1; D call uncertain. The CDR3 length is 11 residues. CDR1 SQVTM and CDR2 ANQGSEA come from the germline V gene. Deletions cut 6 bases from V and 7 bases from J, with 11 bases between.

The chain links TRBV4-1 to TRBJ2-1, with TRBD2 as a possible D gene (5 bases). Germline CDR1 reads MGHRA; CDR2 reads YSYEKL. V dropped 5 bases and J dropped 0 bases, with 11 bases sitting between them. The CDR3 extends over 15 amino acids. The CDR3 is CASSLSGYSYNEQFF. The CDR3 bases are TGCGCCAGCAGCTTAAGCGGATACTCCTACAATGAGCAGTTCTTC.

The rearrangement uses TRBV15 and TRBJ1-6; TRBD1 might be the D (6 bases). V was clipped by 6 bases and J by 1 base, with 7 bases between them. Germline CDR1 is LNHNV and CDR2 is YYDKDF (reference sequence). The CDR3 consists of 14 residues. The CDR3 reads CATSGQSYNSPLHF. CDR3 nucleotide sequence: TGTGCCACCAGTGGACAGTCCTATAATTCACCCCTCCACTTT.

The chain couples TRBV5-1 to TRBJ2-1, with 11 bases matching TRBD2. The CDR3 sequence is 17 residues long. V gave up 5 bases and J gave up 10 bases; unmatched junction bases: 17. Germline assignment: CDR1 SGHRS and CDR2 YFSETQ. The CDR3 spells CASSKNQPGTSGGEQFF. The CDR3 DNA sequence: TGCGCCAGCAGTAAGAACCAACCCGGGACTAGCGGAGGGGAGCAGTTCTTC. The complete variable domain, with remaining parts taken from reference TRBV5-1 and TRBJ2-1, reads KAGVTQTPRYLIKTRGQQVTLSCSPISGHRSVSWYQQTPGQGLQFLFEYFSETQRNKGNFPGRFSGRQFSNSRSEMNVSTLELGDSALYLCASSKNQPGTSGGEQFFGPGTRLTVL.

This rearrangement joins TRBV15 to TRBJ1-5; D is unresolved. The germline V gene encodes CDR1 LNHNV and CDR2 YYDKDF (reference sequence). This CDR3 spans 15 amino acids. With 0 bases removed from V and 6 bases from J, the gap between germline ends came to 12 bases. In nucleotides, the CDR3 is TGTGCCACCAGCAGAGATGGACTGTGGGTTCAGCCCCAGCATTTT. This translates into CATSRDGLWVQPQHF.

This clonotype was seen a few times. The CDR3 bases are TGCAGCGTTGAAACAGGGTACACAGATACGCAGTATTTT. Its protein product is CSVETGYTDTQYF. This sequence joins TRBV29-1 and TRBJ2-3; a possible D gene is TRBD1 (6 bases). The length of the CDR3 is 13 residues. Germline V gene sequence: CDR1 SQVTM, CDR2 ANQGSEA. V dropped 2 bases and J dropped 2 bases, with 8 bases sitting between them.

The chain employs TRBV11-3 and TRBJ1-2; perhaps TRBD1 as D (5 bases). The CDR3 is made up of 15 amino acids. The V end was cut by 5 bases, the J end by 4 bases, with 17 bases between. The V gene's germline CDR1 is SGHNT and CDR2 YENEEA. CDR3 residues: CASSDGTPGGYGYTF. In nucleotides, the CDR3 is TGTGCCAGCAGCGACGGGACGCCCGGTGGCTATGGCTACACCTTC.

The chain is built from TRBV7-2 and TRBJ1-1; D gene unclear. V lost 5 bases to trimming and J lost 1 base, with 14 bases between them. The germline V gene has CDR1 SGHTA and CDR2 FQGNSA. CDR3 length equals 15 residues. The CDR3 reads CASSPRGAANTEAFF. The CDR3 nucleotides read TGTGCCAGCAGCCCGCGAGGCGCAGCGAACACTGAAGCTTTCTTT.

This sequence joins TRBV4-3 and TRBJ2-1; 9 nucleotides match TRBD2. The germline CDR1 and CDR2 sequences are LGHNA and YSLEER. The trim removed 3 bases at V and 8 bases at J, leaving 11 bases unmatched. This CDR3 is built from 16 residues. CDR3 nucleotide sequence: TGCGCCAGCAGCCATCCTGGCGGGGGGGCCGGGGATGAGCAGTTCTTC. It encodes CASSHPGGGAGDEQFF.

V usage is TRBV11-1 and J usage is TRBJ2-1; D call uncertain. The CDR3 is made up of 14 amino acids. V was clipped by 5 bases and J by 0 bases, with 8 bases between them. Germline CDR1 and CDR2: SGHAT and FQDESV (reference sequence). The CDR3 DNA follows: TGTGCCAGCAGCGGTACACTCTCCTACAATGAGCAGTTCTTC. Translating it yields CASSGTLSYNEQFF.